This T cell receptor beta chain was documented in a study of shared clonotypes between healthy human individuals. Nashville, Tennessee was home to all donors, who were Caucasian adults. TCRdb's copy holds only in-frame clones and misses some; the assay was immunoSEQ multiplex PCR. This sample has about 700,000 clones, with around two thirds found just once. After removal of 4 bases from V and 5 bases from J, the junction contained 9 bases not matched to a gene. The germline V gene encodes CDR1 SGHNT and CDR2 YYREEE (reference sequence). The CDR3 spans 14 residues. This rearrangement joins TRBV5-4 to TRBJ2-7; 7 nucleotides match TRBD2. The source is a woman in her thirties in good health. Source material: memory CD4+ T cells sorted from blood. Subset meaning: CD45RA-negative fraction. CDR3 protein: CASSEGGPWHEQYF. CDR3 nucleotides: TGTGCCAGCAGCGAGGGAGGGCCGTGGCACGAGCAGTACTTC. The full variable domain, its missing parts supplied by reference TRBV5-4 and TRBJ2-7, is ETGVTQSPTHLIKTRGQQVTLRCSSQSGHNTVSWYQQALGQGPQFIFQYYREEENGRGNFPPRFSGLQFPNYSSELNVNALELDDSALYLCASSEGGPWHEQYFGPGTRLTVT.